This T cell receptor beta chain was captured in a study of TIL therapy for anti-PD-1-resistant metastatic lung cancer. Study overall: Median patient age was nearly 55, ranging about 38-80 years.

Stated time point: pre-treatment sample, taken before nivolumab and TIL therapy. Tumor tissue came from excised metastases, mostly pleural nodules or supraclavicular lymph nodes. The libraries were made with immunoSEQ v3. Sequencing was performed with immunoSEQ multiplex PCR; in TCRdb, only in-frame clones are kept and a portion is missing. The sample gives several thousand clones, around 69% of which show up once; 5.7% is in the top ten. Trimming took 5 bases from V and 0 from J, leaving 19 bases between them. The CDR3 spans 18 residues. The V gene's germline CDR1 is SGHVS and CDR2 FQNEAQ. This TCR was recovered from a person aged 25-80 years with non-small cell lung cancer. The starting material was tumor tissue, obtained at baseline. The rearrangement uses TRBV7-8 and TRBJ2-2; D is possibly TRBD2 (6 bases). The chain's CDR3 is CASSPVRSSASNTGELFF. CDR3 nucleotide sequence: TGTGCCAGCAGCCCAGTAAGGTCTAGCGCGTCGAACACCGGGGAGCTGTTTTTT.